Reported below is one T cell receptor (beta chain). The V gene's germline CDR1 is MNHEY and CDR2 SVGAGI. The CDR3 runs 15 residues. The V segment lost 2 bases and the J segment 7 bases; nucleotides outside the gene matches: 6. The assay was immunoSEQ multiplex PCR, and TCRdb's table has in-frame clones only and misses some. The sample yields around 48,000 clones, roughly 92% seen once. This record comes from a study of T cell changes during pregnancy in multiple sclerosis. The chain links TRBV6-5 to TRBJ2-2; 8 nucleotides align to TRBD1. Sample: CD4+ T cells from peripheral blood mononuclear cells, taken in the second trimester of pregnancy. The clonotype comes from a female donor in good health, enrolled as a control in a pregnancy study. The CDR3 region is CASSYDRGYLGELFF. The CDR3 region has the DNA TGTGCCAGCAGTTACGACAGGGGATACCTCGGGGAGCTGTTTTTT.